The TCR beta chain under discussion was sequenced for a study of CD8+CD57+ T cells in acquired aplastic anemia. It was genomic DNA that served as the template for profiling TCR beta VDJ and CDR3. TCRdb analysed the reads with MiXCR anew, one entry per CDR3 protein. The top ten clones hold about 20% of a sample with some 200,000 distinct CDR3 sequences, about half of them seen once. A note on this clonotype: A much larger clone differs from this one at a single base, so this may be a read error.

Sequenced patients had shown CD8+CD57+ cell expansion by flow cytometry. Germline-derived CDR1 and CDR2 are SGHKS and YYEKEE (reference sequence). CDR3 size: 14 residues. The origin of this receptor is a human donor with aplastic anemia. Sequencing used sorted CD4+, CD8+, or CD8+CD57+ T cells (not recorded which) from PBMCs. The chain has TRBV5-5 and TRBJ1-1, with D perhaps matching TRBD1 (5 bases). CDR3 residues: CVSSLDTVLTEAFF. DNA of the CDR3: TGTGTCAGCAGCTTGGACACAGTTCTAACTGAAGCTTTCTTT.